This T cell receptor (beta chain) stems from a study of breast tumors, draining lymph nodes, adjacent tissues. MiXCR, run by TCRdb on the multiplex PCR reads, gives a single entry per CDR3 protein. The sample holds around 230,000 distinct CDR3 sequences, less than 40% seen once. Samples came from axillary lymph nodes draining the breast cancer. Of note for this clonotype: Its antigen is undetermined. Germline and junction disagree at one end, which may indicate a read error.

Study outcomes and limitations: Tumor T cell lymph node origin was a supported hypothesis, not proven. Tumor repertoires ranked between lymph nodes and nontumor tissue in diversity, with V and J gene preferences. Most tumor T cells seemingly derive from lymph node, then expand in tumor.

Sample: axillary lymph node tissue. The TCR comes from a female donor with breast cancer. Some clones in this sample may be carry-over from other donors' samples.

DNA for the CDR3: TGTGCCAGCAGCCGGGACAGCTCTGGCTGCACCTTC. It translates to CASSRDSSGCTF. The V and J genes are TRBV5-6 and TRBJ1-2; TRBD1 matches 7 bases. The CDR3 is made up of 12 amino acids. Germline V gene sequence: CDR1 SGHDT, CDR2 YYEEEE.